Below, one T cell receptor beta chain is given with its context. With 60 Vbeta and 13 Jbeta primers, the PCR was carried out. TCRdb's copy holds only in-frame clones and misses some; the assay was immunoSEQ multiplex PCR. The sample records fewer than 250,000 clones, 83% being singletons. The data stem from a study of cytomegalovirus exposure and HLA in healthy donors. This CDR3 has 15 residues. In germline, CDR1 is LNHDA, CDR2 SQIVND (reference sequence). The ends were cut back, 9 bases at V and 1 base at J, with 16 bases in the middle. The sequenced material came from PBMCs. The receptor was isolated from a girl between 5 and 17 years old in good health and CMV-seronegative. The chain combines TRBV19 with TRBJ1-3, with D tentatively TRBD1 (6 bases). This CDR3 is CASRTGGQSGNTIYF. The CDR3 coding sequence is TGTGCCAGCCGGACGGGGGGGCAGTCTGGAAACACCATATATTTT. The whole variable domain, remainder taken from reference TRBV19 and TRBJ1-3, is DGGITQSPKYLFRKEGQNVTLSCEQNLNHDAMYWYRQDPGQGLRLIYYSQIVNDFQKGDIAEGYSVSREKKESFPLTVTSAQKNPTAFYLCASRTGGQSGNTIYFGEGSWLTVV.